These 20 T cell receptor beta chains were all obtained from the same sample, sequenced in a study of CD4 T cells in relation to SARS-CoV-2 and coronaviruses. These receptors have no identified antigens. CD4+ T cells from unexposed donors were obtained before the COVID-19 pandemic (2011-2018). The cells were cultured for around ten days before CD4+ T cells were isolated. Here immunoSEQ multiplex PCR was the method, and the copy in TCRdb shows in-frame clones only, minus some. Of about 29,000 clones listed, around three quarters are singletons. The sequenced material came from CD4+ T cells from PBMCs, cultured in vitro. Source of these receptors: a human donor in good health.

This chain uses TRBV7-2 with TRBJ2-5, with D perhaps TRBD2 (5 bases). Trimming removed 1 base from V and 14 bases from J, with 20 bases in between. Germline V gives CDR1 SGHTA, CDR2 FQGNSA. The CDR3 runs 14 residues. The CDR3: CASSLDGSASPPYF. CDR3 bases: TGTGCCAGCAGCTTAGATGGGAGCGCCTCACCCCCCTACTTC.

Only one count was recorded for this clone. The chain couples TRBV28 to TRBJ2-1, with D perhaps matching TRBD1 (6 bases). This CDR3 has 13 amino acids. The germline gives CDR1 MDHEN, CDR2 SYDVKM. V lost 5 bases, J lost 5 bases, and 10 bases lay in between. Written as DNA, the CDR3 is TGTGCCAGCAGTCTAGACAGGAACAATGAGCAGTTCTTC. The encoded protein is CASSLDRNNEQFF.

The chain is built from TRBV7-3 and TRBJ2-1; the match to TRBD2 covers 7 bases. This CDR3 comprises 14 residues. Trimming at V came to 4 bases and at J to 4 bases, leaving 4 bases not matched to a gene. In germline, CDR1 is SGHTA, CDR2 FQGTGA. The CDR3 DNA is TGTGCCAGCAGCTACACTAGCGAGTACAATGAGCAGTTCTTC. Its protein is CASSYTSEYNEQFF.

The chain recombines TRBV6-6 with TRBJ2-7; TRBD1 matches 7 bases. This CDR3 spans 12 amino acids. Unmatched junction bases numbered 5, after V lost 5 bases and J lost 7 bases. Germline-derived CDR1 and CDR2 are MNHNY and SVGAGI (reference sequence). CDR3 nucleotide sequence: TGTGCCAGCAGTAAGACAGGGTTAGAGCAGTACTTC. This translates into CASSKTGLEQYF.

The chain couples TRBV6-6 to TRBJ2-7, with 7 nucleotides matching TRBD2. This CDR3 contains 15 residues. Germline V lookup: CDR1 MNHNY, CDR2 SVGAGI (reference sequence). V gave up 2 bases and J gave up 3 bases; unmatched junction bases: 7. The CDR3 loop reads CASSYEASGDYEQYF. In DNA form, the CDR3 reads TGTGCCAGCAGTTACGAGGCTAGCGGAGACTACGAGCAGTACTTC.

The chain is built from TRBV19 and TRBJ2-3; 7 bases map to TRBD2. The CDR3 spans 14 residues. V shed 5 bases, J shed 2 bases, and the junction held 4 bases outside the gene matches. From germline, CDR1 is LNHDA and CDR2 SQIVND (reference sequence). Here the CDR3 reads CASSATSATDTQYF. CDR3 sequence (DNA): TGTGCCAGTAGTGCAACTAGCGCCACAGATACGCAGTATTTT. Drawing the rest from reference TRBV19 and TRBJ2-3, the complete variable domain is DGGITQSPKYLFRKEGQNVTLSCEQNLNHDAMYWYRQDPGQGLRLIYYSQIVNDFQKGDIAEGYSVSREKKESFPLTVTSAQKNPTAFYLCASSATSATDTQYFGPGTRLTVL.

The chain couples TRBV6-2 or TRBV6-3 to TRBJ1-5, with TRBD1 identical over 11 bases. V shed 4 bases and J 5 bases; nucleotides not matched to a gene: 4. CDR3 size: 15 residues. Germline-derived CDR1 and CDR2 are MNHEY and SVGEGT. Here the CDR3 reads CASSFPGQGDQPQHF. CDR3 nucleotide sequence: TGTGCCAGCAGTTTTCCGGGACAGGGGGATCAGCCCCAGCATTTT.

The chain carries TRBV19 and TRBJ1-4, with D unresolved. Trimming left V 3 bases short and J 0 bases short, with 5 bases between. The CDR3 extends over 14 amino acids. Germline CDR1 and CDR2: LNHDA and SQIVND (reference sequence). The CDR3 reads CASSIQATNEKLFF. CDR3 sequence (DNA): TGTGCCAGTAGTATCCAGGCAACTAATGAAAAACTGTTTTTT.

The rearrangement links TRBV3-1 (or the pseudogene TRBV3-2) to TRBJ2-7; D is undetermined. Trimming shortened V by 4 bases and J by 4 bases, and 5 bases separated the two germline ends. This CDR3 is 11 amino acids long. Germline-derived CDR1 and CDR2 are LGHDT and YNNKEL (reference sequence). CDR3 in DNA: TGTGCCAGCAGCCGAATGTACGAGCAGTACTTC. It encodes CASSRMYEQYF.

This rearrangement joins TRBV6-1 to TRBJ1-4; D is perhaps TRBD1 (5 bases). Germline V lookup: CDR1 MNHNS, CDR2 SASEGT. This CDR3 comprises 15 residues. Trimming took 3 bases from V and 0 from J, leaving 8 bases between them. DNA for the CDR3: TGTGCCAGCAGTGATGTGGGGGCAACTAATGAAAAACTGTTTTTT. Its translation: CASSDVGATNEKLFF.

The J gene is TRBJ2-7, the V gene TRBV7-2; D unresolved. The germline CDR1 and CDR2 sequences are SGHTA and FQGNSA. The CDR3 covers 14 residues. The ends were cut back, 6 bases at V and 2 bases at J, with 14 bases in the middle. This chain's CDR3 is CASRDGFQAYEQYF. The CDR3 DNA reads as TGTGCCAGCAGAGACGGCTTTCAGGCCTACGAGCAGTACTTC.

The rearrangement uses TRBV6-2 or TRBV6-3 and TRBJ2-3; 10 bases are shared with TRBD2. The germline V gene encodes CDR1 MNHEY and CDR2 SVGEGT. CDR3 length equals 14 residues. J gave up 7 bases and V 4 bases, and 5 bases lay outside the gene matches. CDR3: CASSSSGGGNTQYF. CDR3 sequence (DNA): TGTGCCAGCAGTTCCAGCGGGGGGGGAAATACGCAGTATTTT.

The J gene is TRBJ1-4, the V gene TRBV7-2; D unclear. Germline V gene lookup returns CDR1 SGHTA and CDR2 FQGNSA. The germline V and J ends were trimmed by 5 bases and 3 bases, with 13 bases remaining between them. The CDR3 runs 15 residues. The CDR3 sequence is CASSNRGWANEKLFF. The CDR3 DNA reads as TGTGCCAGCAGCAACCGCGGGTGGGCTAATGAAAAACTGTTTTTT.

The CDR3 sequence is CASSMGLPNTGELFF. The CDR3 nucleotides are TGCGCCAGCAGCATGGGACTACCGAACACCGGGGAGCTGTTTTTT. The chain joins TRBV5-1 to TRBJ2-2; TRBD2 agrees at 7 bases. The CDR3 has 15 residues. Losses at the gene ends were 4 bases for V and 0 bases for J; bases not matched to a gene: 3. Germline V gene lookup returns CDR1 SGHRS and CDR2 YFSETQ.

The chain has TRBV19 and TRBJ1-3; TRBD1 agrees at 7 bases. The V and J ends lost 2 bases and 2 bases, in that order; junction bases with no gene match: 3. Looked up from germline, CDR1 is LNHDA and CDR2 is SQIVND (reference sequence). The CDR3 covers 15 residues. The DNA of the CDR3 is TGTGCCAGTAGTATAACAGGGGCCGCTGGAAACACCATATATTTT. Its protein is CASSITGAAGNTIYF.

The genes are TRBV19 and TRBJ2-2, with D uncertain. CDR1 is LNHDA, CDR2 SQIVND, per germline (reference sequence). V was clipped by 10 bases and J by 0 bases, with 12 bases between them. CDR3 length: 14 amino acids. CDR3 protein: CATTGYPNTGELFF. The CDR3 DNA reads as TGTGCCACCACCGGGTACCCGAACACCGGGGAGCTGTTTTTT.

This chain uses TRBV5-1 with TRBJ1-5, with 8 bases lining up with TRBD1. The CDR3 runs to 13 residues. Germline assignment: CDR1 SGHRS and CDR2 YFSETQ. Trimming took 4 bases from V and 4 from J; bases not matched to a gene: 1. CDR3 DNA sequence: TGCGCCAGCAGCCAGGGGGCGAATCAGCCCCAGCATTTT. Amino acid sequence: CASSQGANQPQHF. Looking up the rest from reference TRBV5-1 and TRBJ1-5 gives the full variable domain: KAGVTQTPRYLIKTRGQQVTLSCSPISGHRSVSWYQQTPGQGLQFLFEYFSETQRNKGNFPGRFSGRQFSNSRSEMNVSTLELGDSALYLCASSQGANQPQHFGDGTRLSIL.

Here the CDR3 reads CASSTDSSYNEQFF. Here the CDR3 DNA reads TGTGCCAGCAGCACGGACAGTTCCTACAATGAGCAGTTCTTC. The J gene is TRBJ2-1, the V gene TRBV7-2; possibly TRBD1 for D (6 bases). The ends were cut back, 5 bases at V and 1 base at J, with 9 bases in the middle. The CDR3 totals 14 residues. Germline V gene lookup returns CDR1 SGHTA and CDR2 FQGNSA.

This chain links TRBV13 with TRBJ1-5; D gene uncertain. The CDR3 is made up of 13 amino acids. V was pared by 5 bases and J by 6 bases, with 11 bases between. Germline CDR1 PRHDT, CDR2 FYEKMQ (reference sequence). The CDR3 bases are TGTGCCAGCAGCCAGAAACGCACTCAGCCCCAGCATTTT. Amino acid sequence: CASSQKRTQPQHF.

This clone has only a few counts. This chain links TRBV5-4 with TRBJ2-1, with 9 bases identical to TRBD1. The CDR3 has 15 amino acids. V was clipped by 3 bases and J by 3 bases; unmatched bases: 4. Germline CDR1 reads SGHNT; CDR2 reads YYREEE (reference sequence). The CDR3 sequence is CASSYGTGNYNEQFF. For the CDR3, the DNA is TGTGCCAGCAGCTACGGGACAGGGAACTACAATGAGCAGTTCTTC.